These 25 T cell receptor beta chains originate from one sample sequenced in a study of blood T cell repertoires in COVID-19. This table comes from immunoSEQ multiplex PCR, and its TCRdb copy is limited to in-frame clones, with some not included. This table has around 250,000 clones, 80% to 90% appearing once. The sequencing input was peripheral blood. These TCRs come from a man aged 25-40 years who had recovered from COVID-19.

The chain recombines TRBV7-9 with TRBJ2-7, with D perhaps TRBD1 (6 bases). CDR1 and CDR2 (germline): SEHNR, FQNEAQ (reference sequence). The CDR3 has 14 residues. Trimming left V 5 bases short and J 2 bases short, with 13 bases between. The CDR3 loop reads CASSLQGFPYEQYF. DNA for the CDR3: TGTGCCAGCAGCCTCCAGGGGTTTCCCTACGAGCAGTACTTC. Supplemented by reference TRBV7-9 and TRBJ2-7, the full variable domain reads DTGVSQNPRHKITKRGQNVTFRCDPISEHNRLYWYRQTLGQGPEFLTYFQNEAQLEKSRLLSDRFSAERPKGSFSTLEIQRTEQGDSAMYLCASSLQGFPYEQYFGPGTRLTVT.

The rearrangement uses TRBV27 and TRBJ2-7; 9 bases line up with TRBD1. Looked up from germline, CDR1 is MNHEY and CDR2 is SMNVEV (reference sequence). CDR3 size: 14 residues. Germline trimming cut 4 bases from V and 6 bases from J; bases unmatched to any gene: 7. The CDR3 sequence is CASSSGTGNGEQYF. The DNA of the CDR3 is TGTGCCAGCAGTTCCGGGACAGGGAACGGCGAGCAGTACTTC.

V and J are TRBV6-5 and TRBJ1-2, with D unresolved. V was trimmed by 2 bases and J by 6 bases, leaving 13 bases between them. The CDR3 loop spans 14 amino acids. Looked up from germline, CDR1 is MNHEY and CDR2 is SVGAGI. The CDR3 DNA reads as TGTGCCAGCAGTTACCCTGGCGGAGGCGATGGCTACACCTTC. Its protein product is CASSYPGGGDGYTF.

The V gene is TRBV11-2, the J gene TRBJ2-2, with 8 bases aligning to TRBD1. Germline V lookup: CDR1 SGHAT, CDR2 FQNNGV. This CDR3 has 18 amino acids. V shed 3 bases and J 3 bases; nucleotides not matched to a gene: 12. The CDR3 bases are TGTGCCAGCAGCTTCCGTGCTCCTGACAGGGGCCACACCGGGGAGCTGTTTTTT. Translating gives CASSFRAPDRGHTGELFF.

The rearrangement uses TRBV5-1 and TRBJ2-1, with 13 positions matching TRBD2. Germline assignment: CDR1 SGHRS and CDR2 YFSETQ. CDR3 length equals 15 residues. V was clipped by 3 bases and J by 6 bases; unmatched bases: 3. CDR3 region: CASSYGTSGVNEQFF. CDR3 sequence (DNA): TGCGCCAGCAGCTACGGGACTAGCGGGGTCAATGAGCAGTTCTTC.

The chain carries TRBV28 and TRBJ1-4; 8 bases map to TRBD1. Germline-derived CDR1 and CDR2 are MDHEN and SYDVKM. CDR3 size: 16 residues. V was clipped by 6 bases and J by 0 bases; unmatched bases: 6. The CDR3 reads CASRLQGAATNEKLFF. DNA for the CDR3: TGTGCCAGCAGGCTCCAGGGGGCTGCAACTAATGAAAAACTGTTTTTT.

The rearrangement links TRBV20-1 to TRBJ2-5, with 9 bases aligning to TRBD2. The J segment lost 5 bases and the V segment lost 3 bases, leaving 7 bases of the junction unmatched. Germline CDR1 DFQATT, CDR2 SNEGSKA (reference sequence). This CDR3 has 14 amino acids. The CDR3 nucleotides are TGCAGTGCTAGTTGGGCGGGGGGGCCGGAGACCCAGTACTTC. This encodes CSASWAGGPETQYF.

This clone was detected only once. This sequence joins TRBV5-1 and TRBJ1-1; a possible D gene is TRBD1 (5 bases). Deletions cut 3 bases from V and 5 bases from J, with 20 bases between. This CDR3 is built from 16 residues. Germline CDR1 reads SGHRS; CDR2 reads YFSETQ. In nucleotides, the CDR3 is TGCGCCAGCAGCTCGGCAGGCCGGACCAAGGGGACTGAAGCTTTCTTT. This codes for CASSSAGRTKGTEAFF.

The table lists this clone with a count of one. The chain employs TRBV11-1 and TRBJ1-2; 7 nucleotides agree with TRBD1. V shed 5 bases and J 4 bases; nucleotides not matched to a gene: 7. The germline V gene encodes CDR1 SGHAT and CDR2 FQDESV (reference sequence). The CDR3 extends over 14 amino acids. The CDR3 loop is CASSTQGNGYGYTF. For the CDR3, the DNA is TGTGCCAGCAGCACACAGGGGAATGGCTATGGCTACACCTTC.

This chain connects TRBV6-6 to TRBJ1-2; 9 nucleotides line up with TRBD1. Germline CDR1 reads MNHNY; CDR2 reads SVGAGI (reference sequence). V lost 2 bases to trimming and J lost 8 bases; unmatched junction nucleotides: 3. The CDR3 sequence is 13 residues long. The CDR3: CASSYRDREGYTF. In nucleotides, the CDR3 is TGTGCCAGCAGTTACCGGGACAGGGAGGGCTACACCTTC.

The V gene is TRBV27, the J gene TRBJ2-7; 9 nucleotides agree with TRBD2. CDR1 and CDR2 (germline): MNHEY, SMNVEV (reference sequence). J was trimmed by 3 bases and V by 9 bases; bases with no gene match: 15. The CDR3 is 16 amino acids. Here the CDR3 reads CARVHRTSGFNYEQYF. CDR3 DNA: TGTGCCAGGGTCCACCGAACTAGCGGGTTCAACTACGAGCAGTACTTC.

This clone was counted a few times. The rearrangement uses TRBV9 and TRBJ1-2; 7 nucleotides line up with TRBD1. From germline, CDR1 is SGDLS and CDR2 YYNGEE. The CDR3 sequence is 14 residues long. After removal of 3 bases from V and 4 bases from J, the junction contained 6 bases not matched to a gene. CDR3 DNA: TGTGCCAGCAGCGCCCGACAGGGAGGCTATGGCTACACCTTC. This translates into CASSARQGGYGYTF.

The CDR3 nucleotides read TGTGCCAGCAGTGACGCGGGGGGCGGCGAGCAGTACTTC. This gives the protein CASSDAGGGEQYF. The chain is built from TRBV6-2 or TRBV6-3 and TRBJ2-7, with 8 nucleotides matching TRBD2. The V and J ends lost 5 bases and 6 bases, in that order; junction bases with no gene match: 6. The germline V gene encodes CDR1 MNHEY and CDR2 SVGEGT. The CDR3 has 13 residues.

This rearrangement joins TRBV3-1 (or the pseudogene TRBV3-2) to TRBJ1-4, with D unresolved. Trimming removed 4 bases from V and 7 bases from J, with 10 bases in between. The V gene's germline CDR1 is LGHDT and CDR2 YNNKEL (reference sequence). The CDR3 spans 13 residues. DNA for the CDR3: TGTGCCAGCAGCCCAGGTACGAGTGAAAAACTGTTTTTT. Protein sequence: CASSPGTSEKLFF.

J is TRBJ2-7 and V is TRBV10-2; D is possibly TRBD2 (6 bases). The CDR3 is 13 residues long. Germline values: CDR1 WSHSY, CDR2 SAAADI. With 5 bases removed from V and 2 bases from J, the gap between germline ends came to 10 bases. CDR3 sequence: CASSRRETYEQYF. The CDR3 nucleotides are TGCGCCAGCAGTCGCCGGGAGACCTACGAGCAGTACTTC.

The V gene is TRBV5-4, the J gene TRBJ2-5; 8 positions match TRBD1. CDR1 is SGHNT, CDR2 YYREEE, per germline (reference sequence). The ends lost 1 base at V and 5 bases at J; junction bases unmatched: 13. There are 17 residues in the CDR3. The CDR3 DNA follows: TGTGCCAGCAGCTTGTTCGGGGGTCAGGGGGCAGGGGAGACCCAGTACTTC. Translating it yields CASSLFGGQGAGETQYF.

The CDR3 sequence is CASSYRMNTEAFF. Written as DNA, the CDR3 is TGCGCCAGCAGCTACAGAATGAACACTGAAGCTTTCTTT. This chain uses TRBV5-1 with TRBJ1-1; D uncertain. The CDR3 is 13 amino acids. V was pared by 3 bases and J by 0 bases, with 6 bases between. Germline V lookup: CDR1 SGHRS, CDR2 YFSETQ.

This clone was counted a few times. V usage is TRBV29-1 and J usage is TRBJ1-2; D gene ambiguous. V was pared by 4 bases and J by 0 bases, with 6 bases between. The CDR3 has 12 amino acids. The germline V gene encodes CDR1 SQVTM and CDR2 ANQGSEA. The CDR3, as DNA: TGCAGCGTTGGTCTAGCTAACTATGGCTACACCTTC. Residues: CSVGLANYGYTF.

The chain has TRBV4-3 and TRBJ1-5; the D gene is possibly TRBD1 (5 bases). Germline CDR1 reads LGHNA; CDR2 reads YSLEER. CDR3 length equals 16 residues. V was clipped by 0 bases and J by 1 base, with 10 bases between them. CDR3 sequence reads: CASSQEWGVSNQPQHF. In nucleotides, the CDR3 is TGCGCCAGCAGCCAAGAATGGGGGGTAAGCAATCAGCCCCAGCATTTT.

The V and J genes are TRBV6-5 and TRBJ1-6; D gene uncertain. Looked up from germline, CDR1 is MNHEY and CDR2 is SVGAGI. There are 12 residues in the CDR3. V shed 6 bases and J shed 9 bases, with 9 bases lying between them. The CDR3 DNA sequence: TGTGCCAGCAGCTCGTCTTTTTCACCCCTCCACTTT. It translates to CASSSSFSPLHF.

The CDR3 is CASSSQLLGEGGTEAFF. The DNA of the CDR3 is TGTGCCAGCAGCTCCCAACTCCTCGGGGAGGGTGGCACTGAAGCTTTCTTT. The chain is built from TRBV11-2 and TRBJ1-1; D not certain. Trimming stripped 4 bases from V and 4 bases from J, with 22 bases between. Germline V gives CDR1 SGHAT, CDR2 FQNNGV. This CDR3 comprises 17 residues.

CDR3 loop: CASSESGTGELFF. The DNA for the CDR3 is TGTGCCAGCAGTGAATCGGGGACCGGGGAGCTGTTTTTT. The rearrangement uses TRBV25-1 and TRBJ2-2; tentatively, D is TRBD2 (5 bases). There are 13 residues in the CDR3. Germline CDR1 MGHDK, CDR2 SYGVNS. The V and J ends lost 1 base and 5 bases respectively, with 5 bases between them.

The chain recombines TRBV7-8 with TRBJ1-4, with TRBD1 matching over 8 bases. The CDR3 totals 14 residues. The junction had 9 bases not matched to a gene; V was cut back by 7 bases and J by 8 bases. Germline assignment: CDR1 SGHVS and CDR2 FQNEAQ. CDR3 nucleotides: TGTGCCAGCACCCTGACAGGGGAAGGGGAAAAACTGTTTTTT. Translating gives CASTLTGEGEKLFF.

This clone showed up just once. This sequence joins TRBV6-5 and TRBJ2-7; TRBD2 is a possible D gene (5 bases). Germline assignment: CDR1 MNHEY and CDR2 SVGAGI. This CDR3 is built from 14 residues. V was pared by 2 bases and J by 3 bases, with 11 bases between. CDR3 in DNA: TGTGCCAGCAGTTACACCCCCAGCGGCTACGAGCAGTACTTC. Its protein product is CASSYTPSGYEQYF.

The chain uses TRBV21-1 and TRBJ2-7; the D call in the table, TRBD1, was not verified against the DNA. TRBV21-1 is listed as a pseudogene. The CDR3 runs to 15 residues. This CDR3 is CASSKGPGLSYEQYF. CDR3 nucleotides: TGTGCCAGCAGCAAAGGGCCAGGGCTCTCCTACGAGCAGTACTTC.